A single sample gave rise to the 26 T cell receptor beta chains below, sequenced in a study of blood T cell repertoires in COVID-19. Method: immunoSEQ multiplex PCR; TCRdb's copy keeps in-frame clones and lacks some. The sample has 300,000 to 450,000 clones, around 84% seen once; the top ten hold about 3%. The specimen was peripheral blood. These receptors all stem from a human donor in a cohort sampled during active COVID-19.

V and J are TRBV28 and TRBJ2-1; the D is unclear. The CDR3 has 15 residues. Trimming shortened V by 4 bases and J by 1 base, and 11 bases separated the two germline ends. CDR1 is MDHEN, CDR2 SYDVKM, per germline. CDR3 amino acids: CASSYWARSYNEQFF. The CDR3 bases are TGTGCCAGCAGTTATTGGGCGCGTTCCTACAATGAGCAGTTCTTC.

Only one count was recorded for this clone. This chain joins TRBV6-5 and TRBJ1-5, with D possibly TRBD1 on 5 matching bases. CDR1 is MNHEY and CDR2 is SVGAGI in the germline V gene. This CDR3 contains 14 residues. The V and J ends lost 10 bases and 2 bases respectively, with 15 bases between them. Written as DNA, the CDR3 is TGTGCCACCCTCCCCCCGGGGGGCAATCAGCCCCAGCATTTT. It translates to CATLPPGGNQPQHF.

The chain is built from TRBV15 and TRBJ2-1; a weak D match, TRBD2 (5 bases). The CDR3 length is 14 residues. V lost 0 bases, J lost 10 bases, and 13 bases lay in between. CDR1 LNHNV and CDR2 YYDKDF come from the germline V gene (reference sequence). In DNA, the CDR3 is TGTGCCACCAGCAGAGATTTGCTAGCTCGGGAGCAGTTCTTC. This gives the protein CATSRDLLAREQFF.

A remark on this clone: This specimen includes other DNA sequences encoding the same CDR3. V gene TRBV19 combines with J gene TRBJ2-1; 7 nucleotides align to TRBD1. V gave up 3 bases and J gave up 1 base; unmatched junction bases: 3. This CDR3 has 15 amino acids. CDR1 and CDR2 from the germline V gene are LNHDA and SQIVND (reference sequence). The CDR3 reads CASSIGRGSYNEQFF. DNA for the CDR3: TGTGCCAGTAGTATCGGCAGGGGGTCCTACAATGAGCAGTTCTTC.

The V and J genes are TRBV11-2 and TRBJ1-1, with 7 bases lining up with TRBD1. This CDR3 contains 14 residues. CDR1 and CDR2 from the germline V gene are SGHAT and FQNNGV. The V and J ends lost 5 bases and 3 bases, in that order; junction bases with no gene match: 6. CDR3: CASSLTGRDTEAFF. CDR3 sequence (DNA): TGTGCCAGCAGCCTGACAGGGCGGGACACTGAAGCTTTCTTT.

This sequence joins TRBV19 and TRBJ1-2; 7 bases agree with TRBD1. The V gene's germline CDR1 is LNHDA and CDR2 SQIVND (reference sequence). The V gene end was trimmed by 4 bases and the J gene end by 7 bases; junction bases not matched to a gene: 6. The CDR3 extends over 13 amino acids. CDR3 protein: CASSTDRVAGYTF. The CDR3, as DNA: TGTGCCAGTAGTACAGACAGGGTTGCTGGCTACACCTTC.

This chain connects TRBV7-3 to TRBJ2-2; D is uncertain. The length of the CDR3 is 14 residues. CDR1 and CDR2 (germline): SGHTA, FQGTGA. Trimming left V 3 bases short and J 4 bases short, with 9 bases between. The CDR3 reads CASSFAESTGELFF. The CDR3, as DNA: TGTGCCAGCAGCTTTGCGGAATCCACCGGGGAGCTGTTTTTT.

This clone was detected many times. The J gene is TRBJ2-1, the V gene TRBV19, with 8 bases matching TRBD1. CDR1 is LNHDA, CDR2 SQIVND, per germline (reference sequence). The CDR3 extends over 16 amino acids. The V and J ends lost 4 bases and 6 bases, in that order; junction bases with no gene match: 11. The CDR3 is CASSSMPGQVSNEQFF. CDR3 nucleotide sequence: TGTGCCAGTAGTAGTATGCCGGGACAGGTCTCCAATGAGCAGTTCTTC.

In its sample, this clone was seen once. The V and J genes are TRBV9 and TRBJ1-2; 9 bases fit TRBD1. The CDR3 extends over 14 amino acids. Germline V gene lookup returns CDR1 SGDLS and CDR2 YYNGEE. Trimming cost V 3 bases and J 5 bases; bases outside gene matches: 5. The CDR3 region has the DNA TGTGCCAGCAGCGCTAGGACAGGGGAGTATGGCTACACCTTC. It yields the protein CASSARTGEYGYTF.

CDR3 coding DNA: TGTGCCAGCAGGTCTCCGCCGGGACAGGGATTGGGCTACACCTTC. Translating it yields CASRSPPGQGLGYTF. The rearrangement joins TRBV28 to TRBJ1-2; 9 bases fit TRBD1. CDR3 size: 15 residues. In germline, CDR1 is MDHEN, CDR2 SYDVKM. J gave up 8 bases and V 6 bases, and 13 bases lay outside the gene matches.

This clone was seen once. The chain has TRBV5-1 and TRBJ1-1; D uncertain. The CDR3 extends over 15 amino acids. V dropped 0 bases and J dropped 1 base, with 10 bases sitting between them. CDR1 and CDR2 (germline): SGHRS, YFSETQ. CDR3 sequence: CASSLGSGKNTEAFF. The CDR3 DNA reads TGCGCCAGCAGCTTGGGTTCGGGGAAGAACACTGAAGCTTTCTTT. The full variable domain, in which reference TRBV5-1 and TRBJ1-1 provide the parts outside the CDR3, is KAGVTQTPRYLIKTRGQQVTLSCSPISGHRSVSWYQQTPGQGLQFLFEYFSETQRNKGNFPGRFSGRQFSNSRSEMNVSTLELGDSALYLCASSLGSGKNTEAFFGQGTRLTVV.

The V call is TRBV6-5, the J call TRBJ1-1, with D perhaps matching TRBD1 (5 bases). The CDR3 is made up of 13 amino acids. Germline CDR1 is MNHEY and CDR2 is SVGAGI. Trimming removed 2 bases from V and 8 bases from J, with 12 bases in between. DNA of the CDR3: TGTGCCAGCAGTTACAAGGGGCCCCGGGAAGCTTTCTTT. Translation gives CASSYKGPREAFF.

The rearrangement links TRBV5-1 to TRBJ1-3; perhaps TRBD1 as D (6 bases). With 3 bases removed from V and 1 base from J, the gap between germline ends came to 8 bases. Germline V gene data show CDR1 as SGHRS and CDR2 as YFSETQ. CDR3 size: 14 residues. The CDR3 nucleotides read TGCGCCAGCAGCTCACAGGGTTCTGGAAACACCATATATTTT. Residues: CASSSQGSGNTIYF.

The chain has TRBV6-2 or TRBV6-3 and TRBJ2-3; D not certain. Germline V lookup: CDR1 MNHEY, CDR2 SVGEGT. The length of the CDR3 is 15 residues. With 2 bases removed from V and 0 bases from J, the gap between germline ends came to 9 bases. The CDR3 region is CASSYRETSTDTQYF. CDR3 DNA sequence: TGTGCCAGCAGTTACCGAGAAACTAGCACAGATACGCAGTATTTT.

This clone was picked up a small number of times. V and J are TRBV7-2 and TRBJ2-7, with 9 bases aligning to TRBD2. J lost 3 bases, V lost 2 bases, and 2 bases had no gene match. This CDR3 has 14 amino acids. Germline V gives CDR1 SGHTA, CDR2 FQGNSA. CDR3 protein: CASSLSGGFYEQYF. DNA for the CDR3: TGTGCCAGCAGCTTAAGCGGGGGGTTCTACGAGCAGTACTTC.

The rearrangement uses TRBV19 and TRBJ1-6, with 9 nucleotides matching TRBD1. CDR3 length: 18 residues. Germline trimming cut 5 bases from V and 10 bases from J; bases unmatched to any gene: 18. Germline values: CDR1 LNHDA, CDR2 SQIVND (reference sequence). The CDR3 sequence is CASSAHRGTGMEFSPLHF. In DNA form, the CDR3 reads TGTGCCAGTAGTGCCCACCGTGGGACAGGGATGGAATTCTCACCCCTCCACTTT. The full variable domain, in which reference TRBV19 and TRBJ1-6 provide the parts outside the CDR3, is DGGITQSPKYLFRKEGQNVTLSCEQNLNHDAMYWYRQDPGQGLRLIYYSQIVNDFQKGDIAEGYSVSREKKESFPLTVTSAQKNPTAFYLCASSAHRGTGMEFSPLHFGNGTRLTVT.

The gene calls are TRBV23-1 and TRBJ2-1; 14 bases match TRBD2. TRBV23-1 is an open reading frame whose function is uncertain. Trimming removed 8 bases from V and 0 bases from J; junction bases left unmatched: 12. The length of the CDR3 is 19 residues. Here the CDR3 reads CASHYPGLAGAHSYNEQFF. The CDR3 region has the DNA TGCGCCAGCCATTACCCGGGACTAGCGGGAGCCCACTCCTACAATGAGCAGTTCTTC.

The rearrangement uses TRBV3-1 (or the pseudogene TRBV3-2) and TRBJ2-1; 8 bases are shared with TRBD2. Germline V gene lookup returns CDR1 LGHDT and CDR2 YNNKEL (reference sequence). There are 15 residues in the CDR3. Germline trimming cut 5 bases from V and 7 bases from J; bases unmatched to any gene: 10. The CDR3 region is CASSFSGSHRNEQFF. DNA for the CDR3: TGTGCCAGCAGCTTCAGCGGGAGCCACCGGAATGAGCAGTTCTTC.

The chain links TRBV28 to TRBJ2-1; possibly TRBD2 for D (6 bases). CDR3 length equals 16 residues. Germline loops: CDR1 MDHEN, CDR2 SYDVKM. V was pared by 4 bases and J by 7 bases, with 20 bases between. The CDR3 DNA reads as TGTGCCAGCAGTTCCCCGGGGGTGGGAGATAGAAATGAGCAGTTCTTC. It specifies CASSSPGVGDRNEQFF.

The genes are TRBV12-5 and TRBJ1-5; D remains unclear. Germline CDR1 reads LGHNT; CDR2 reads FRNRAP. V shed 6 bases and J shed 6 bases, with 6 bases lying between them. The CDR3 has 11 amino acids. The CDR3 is CASGPSQPQHF. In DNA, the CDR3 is TGTGCTAGTGGCCCCAGTCAGCCCCAGCATTTT.

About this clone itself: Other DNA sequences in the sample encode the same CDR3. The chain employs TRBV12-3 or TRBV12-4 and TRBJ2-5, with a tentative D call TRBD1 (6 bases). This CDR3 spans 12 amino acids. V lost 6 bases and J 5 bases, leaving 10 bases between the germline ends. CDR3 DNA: TGTGCCAGCAGCCCTCAGGGGGAGACCCAGTACTTC. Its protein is CASSPQGETQYF.

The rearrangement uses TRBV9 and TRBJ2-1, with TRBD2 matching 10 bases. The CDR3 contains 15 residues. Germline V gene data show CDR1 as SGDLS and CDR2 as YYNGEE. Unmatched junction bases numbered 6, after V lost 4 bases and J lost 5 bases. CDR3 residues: CASSSSGRDNNEQFF. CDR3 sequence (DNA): TGTGCCAGCAGCTCCAGCGGGAGGGACAACAATGAGCAGTTCTTC.

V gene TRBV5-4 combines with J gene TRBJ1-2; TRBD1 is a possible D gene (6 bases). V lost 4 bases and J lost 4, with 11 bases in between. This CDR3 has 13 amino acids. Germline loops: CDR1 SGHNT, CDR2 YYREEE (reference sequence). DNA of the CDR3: TGTGCCAGCAGCGCCCAGGGGAGCTATGGCTACACCTTC. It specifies CASSAQGSYGYTF. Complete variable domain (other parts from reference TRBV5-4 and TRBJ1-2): ETGVTQSPTHLIKTRGQQVTLRCSSQSGHNTVSWYQQALGQGPQFIFQYYREEENGRGNFPPRFSGLQFPNYSSELNVNALELDDSALYLCASSAQGSYGYTFGSGTRLTVV.

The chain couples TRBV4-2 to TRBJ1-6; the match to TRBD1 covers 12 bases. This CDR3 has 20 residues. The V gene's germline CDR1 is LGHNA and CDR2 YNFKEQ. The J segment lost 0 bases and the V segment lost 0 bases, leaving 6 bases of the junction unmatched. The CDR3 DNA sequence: TGTGCCAGCAGCCAAGACAGGGACAGGGGGCTTAGCTCCTATAATTCACCCCTCCACTTT. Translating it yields CASSQDRDRGLSSYNSPLHF.

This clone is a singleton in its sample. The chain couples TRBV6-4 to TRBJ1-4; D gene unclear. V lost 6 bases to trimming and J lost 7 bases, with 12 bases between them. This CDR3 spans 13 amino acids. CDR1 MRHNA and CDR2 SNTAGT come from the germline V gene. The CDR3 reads CASSGEIGEKLFF. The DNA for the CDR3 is TGTGCCAGCAGCGGGGAAATTGGTGAAAAACTGTTTTTT.

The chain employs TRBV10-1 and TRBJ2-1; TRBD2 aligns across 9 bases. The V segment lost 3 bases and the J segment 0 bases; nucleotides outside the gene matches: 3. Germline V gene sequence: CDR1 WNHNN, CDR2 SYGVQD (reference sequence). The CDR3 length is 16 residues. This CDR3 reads CASSESGGSSYNEQFF. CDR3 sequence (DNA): TGCGCCAGCAGTGAAAGCGGGGGGAGCTCCTACAATGAGCAGTTCTTC.